These 29 T cell receptor beta chains were sequenced from one sample in a study of blood T cell repertoires in COVID-19 (dated by TCRdb to 2018 to 2021). Receptor libraries were prepared by the immunoSEQ multiplex PCR assay. The table was pulled from immuneACCESS by TCRdb, which kept in-frame rearrangements only. Such tables lose some clones; where checked, under half of the loss comes from unresolved V genes, and the rest has no known cause. The sample contains about 400,000 clones, 70% to 90% of them found a single time. Roughly 1.2% of the sample goes to the ten largest clones. The sequenced sample was peripheral blood. The receptors were gathered from a man aged 35 to 55 with acute or convalescent COVID-19.

The V call is TRBV6-2 or TRBV6-3, the J call TRBJ1-1, with 8 bases that match TRBD1. Germline lookup yields CDR1 MNHEY and CDR2 SVGEGT. Germline trimming cut 4 bases from V and 0 bases from J; bases unmatched to any gene: 7. The CDR3 is made up of 16 amino acids. CDR3 bases: TGTGCCAGCAGTTTCTTGGACAGGGCCATGAACACTGAAGCTTTCTTT. Translating it yields CASSFLDRAMNTEAFF.

The CDR3 coding sequence is TGTGCCTGGAGCCGGGTTCGGGTGGAGAACACTGAAGCTTTCTTT. This codes for CAWSRVRVENTEAFF. This chain links TRBV30 with TRBJ1-1, with D unresolved. V gave up 3 bases and J gave up 1 base, with 15 bases separating them. This CDR3 has 15 amino acids. Germline values: CDR1 GTSNPN, CDR2 SVGIG (reference sequence).

This chain links TRBV23-1 with TRBJ2-7; tentative D call: TRBD1 (5 bases). TRBV23-1 is an open reading frame, and its role is uncertain. Between the trimmed V and J ends, which lost 3 bases and 4 bases, there was a span of 16 bases. CDR3 size: 15 residues. CDR3 protein: CASSHINRFVYEQYF. The CDR3 DNA is TGCGCCAGCAGTCATATCAACAGGTTTGTTTACGAGCAGTACTTC.

The V gene is TRBV10-3, the J gene TRBJ2-3; 9 bases are a match to TRBD2. This CDR3 comprises 15 residues. Per the germline V gene, CDR1 is ENHRY and CDR2 is SYGVKD. J was trimmed by 1 base and V by 5 bases; bases with no gene match: 4. CDR3 residues: CAISILAGGTDTQYF. For the CDR3, the DNA is TGTGCCATCAGTATATTAGCGGGGGGCACAGATACGCAGTATTTT.

The CDR3 region is CASSLEGSASGNTIYF. CDR3 coding DNA: TGTGCCAGCAGCTTGGAGGGGTCTGCCTCTGGAAACACCATATATTTT. The genes are TRBV5-4 and TRBJ1-3; D possibly corresponds to TRBD1 (5 bases). The CDR3 contains 16 residues. Germline values: CDR1 SGHNT, CDR2 YYREEE (reference sequence). Trimming shortened V by 0 bases and J by 0 bases, and 10 bases separated the two germline ends.

The chain couples TRBV7-3 to TRBJ1-1; 8 bases agree with TRBD1. Trimming cost V 3 bases and J 7 bases; bases outside gene matches: 4. The CDR3 extends over 13 amino acids. Germline-derived CDR1 and CDR2 are SGHTA and FQGTGA. Written as DNA, the CDR3 is TGTGCCAGCAGCTTTAACAGGGGGGGTGAAGCTTTCTTT. It encodes CASSFNRGGEAFF. The complete variable domain, with remaining parts taken from reference TRBV7-3 and TRBJ1-1, reads GAGVSQTPSNKVTEKGKYVELRCDPISGHTALYWYRQSLGQGPEFLIYFQGTGAADDSGLPNDRFFAVRPEGSVSTLKIQRTERGDSAVYLCASSFNRGGEAFFGQGTRLTVV.

The chain combines TRBV10-2 with TRBJ1-5; D not resolved. The CDR3 runs to 14 residues. Germline V gives CDR1 WSHSY, CDR2 SAAADI. The V end lost 3 bases, the J end lost 3 bases, and 9 bases lay between the germline ends. CDR3 loop: CASSDRTDNQPQHF. The DNA of the CDR3 is TGCGCCAGCAGTGACCGGACTGACAATCAGCCCCAGCATTTT.

The rearrangement links TRBV27 to TRBJ1-1, with D maybe TRBD1 (5 bases). In germline, CDR1 is MNHEY, CDR2 SMNVEV (reference sequence). The CDR3 is 14 amino acids. The ends were cut back, 2 bases at V and 4 bases at J, with 11 bases in the middle. CDR3 sequence reads: CASSLNLGGTEAFF. The CDR3 bases are TGTGCCAGCAGTTTAAACCTCGGGGGCACTGAAGCTTTCTTT.

The rearrangement joins TRBV28 to TRBJ1-1, with D maybe TRBD1 (6 bases). Trimming cost V 1 base and J 1 base, with 10 bases left between them. This CDR3 spans 15 amino acids. The V gene's germline CDR1 is MDHEN and CDR2 SYDVKM. CDR3 protein: CASSLLQGQNTEAFF. The CDR3 DNA is TGTGCCAGCAGTTTATTGCAGGGACAGAACACTGAAGCTTTCTTT.

This chain joins TRBV27 and TRBJ2-7; 10 positions match TRBD1. The CDR3 has 13 residues. Germline V gene data show CDR1 as MNHEY and CDR2 as SMNVEV (reference sequence). V lost 5 bases, J lost 5 bases, and 3 bases stayed unmatched. In DNA, the CDR3 is TGTGCCAGCAGTCGGACAGGGGGTAACGAGCAGTACTTC. Its translation is CASSRTGGNEQYF.

V and J are TRBV2 and TRBJ2-7; D is possibly TRBD1 (6 bases). Trimming took 5 bases from V and 5 from J, leaving 13 bases between them. The germline V gene has CDR1 SNHLY and CDR2 FYNNEI. This CDR3 has 13 amino acids. The CDR3 DNA follows: TGTGCCAGCAGTACTGACAGGTCGAACGAGCAGTACTTC. As protein: CASSTDRSNEQYF.

The J gene is TRBJ2-7, the V gene TRBV4-3; 15 bases are shared with TRBD2. Germline CDR1 and CDR2: LGHNA and YSLEER. The CDR3 sequence is 19 residues long. V dropped 2 bases and J dropped 0; count of bases not matched to a gene: 8. The CDR3 here is CASSQKVGTSGGTSYEQYF. Here the CDR3 DNA reads TGCGCCAGCAGCCAAAAAGTCGGGACTAGCGGGGGGACCTCCTACGAGCAGTACTTC.

Written as DNA, the CDR3 is TGTGCCAGTAGTACCCTGGGACTAGCGGGAATCACAGATACGCAGTATTTT. Amino acids: CASSTLGLAGITDTQYF. The genes are TRBV19 and TRBJ2-3; 13 bases align to TRBD2. J gave up 2 bases and V 4 bases, and 6 bases lay outside the gene matches. CDR1 LNHDA and CDR2 SQIVND come from the germline V gene (reference sequence). The CDR3 has 17 residues.

The J gene is TRBJ1-2, the V gene TRBV5-1; 10 bases are a match to TRBD1. Germline V gene lookup returns CDR1 SGHRS and CDR2 YFSETQ. V shed 7 bases, J shed 4 bases, and the junction held 7 bases outside the gene matches. This CDR3 spans 14 amino acids. The CDR3 loop reads CASGETGGSYGYTF. CDR3 in DNA: TGCGCCAGCGGGGAGACAGGGGGCTCCTATGGCTACACCTTC.

V and J are TRBV10-3 and TRBJ1-1; 9 nucleotides agree with TRBD1. In germline, CDR1 is ENHRY, CDR2 SYGVKD. The V segment lost 11 bases and the J segment 2 bases; nucleotides outside the gene matches: 15. The CDR3 runs to 16 residues. Here the CDR3 DNA reads TGTGCCGCCCTCGCCGAAGGACAGGGGAGAAACACTGAAGCTTTCTTT. Translated: CAALAEGQGRNTEAFF.

The V and J genes are TRBV5-8 and TRBJ1-6; D is possibly TRBD1 (6 bases). CDR1 is SGHTS, CDR2 YDEGEE, per germline. This CDR3 spans 16 amino acids. The V gene lost 4 bases and the J gene lost 6 bases, with 17 bases spanning the gap. CDR3 residues: CASSAYRQAFNSPLHF. In DNA form, the CDR3 reads TGTGCCAGCAGCGCTTATCGACAGGCTTTTAATTCACCCCTCCACTTT.

The gene calls are TRBV9 and TRBJ2-5; perhaps TRBD1 as D (6 bases). Trimming cost V 4 bases and J 5 bases, with 18 bases left between them. This CDR3 spans 15 amino acids. The germline V gene encodes CDR1 SGDLS and CDR2 YYNGEE. The CDR3 sequence is CASSSRPGAGETQYF. CDR3 coding DNA: TGTGCCAGCAGCAGTCGACCAGGGGCTGGGGAGACCCAGTACTTC.

This clone is a singleton in its sample. The chain combines TRBV12-2 with TRBJ2-5; the table's D call, TRBD2, has no DNA check behind it. TRBV12-2 is tagged as a pseudogene. The CDR3 length is 16 residues. Here the CDR3 reads CASRLDLAGVQETQYF. The CDR3 DNA follows: TGTGCAAGTCGCTTAGATCTAGCGGGGGTACAAGAGACCCAGTACTTC.

The chain combines TRBV12-3 or TRBV12-4 with TRBJ2-1, with a possible D match to TRBD2 (5 bases). This CDR3 has 13 amino acids. Trimming took 8 bases from V and 8 from J, leaving 16 bases between them. The CDR3 sequence: CASLRAPRDEQFF. CDR3 bases: TGTGCCAGCCTGCGGGCCCCAAGGGATGAGCAGTTCTTC.

The chain employs TRBV25-1 and TRBJ1-2; unclear D gene. The germline V gene encodes CDR1 MGHDK and CDR2 SYGVNS. The CDR3 contains 11 residues. Trimming shortened V by 3 bases and J by 4 bases, and 3 bases separated the two germline ends. CDR3 DNA sequence: TGTGCCAGCAGTGATATCTATGGCTACACCTTC. Translation: CASSDIYGYTF.

The chain is built from TRBV30 and TRBJ2-7, with a possible D match to TRBD2 (5 bases). Trimming shortened V by 2 bases and J by 3 bases, and 11 bases separated the two germline ends. The CDR3 loop spans 13 amino acids. Germline values: CDR1 GTSNPN, CDR2 SVGIG (reference sequence). The chain's CDR3 is CAWSRTEDYEQYF. The CDR3 bases are TGTGCCTGGAGTAGGACGGAGGACTACGAGCAGTACTTC.

The chain combines TRBV28 with TRBJ2-1; D is ambiguous. The germline V and J ends were trimmed by 3 bases and 6 bases, with 3 bases remaining between them. The CDR3 spans 11 residues. Germline CDR1 reads MDHEN; CDR2 reads SYDVKM. CDR3 bases: TGTGCCAGCAGTTTCTTCAATGAGCAGTTCTTC. Residues: CASSFFNEQFF.

This chain links TRBV19 with TRBJ1-5; D is uncertain. Trimming shortened V by 7 bases and J by 3 bases, and 16 bases separated the two germline ends. Germline CDR1 and CDR2: LNHDA and SQIVND (reference sequence). CDR3 length: 15 amino acids. This CDR3 is CASTPFMRANQPQHF. The DNA for the CDR3 is TGTGCCAGTACCCCATTCATGAGGGCCAATCAGCCCCAGCATTTT.

This sequence joins TRBV7-9 and TRBJ2-7; TRBD1 matches at 7 bases. Germline values: CDR1 SEHNR, CDR2 FQNEAQ (reference sequence). The V gene end was trimmed by 5 bases and the J gene end by 11 bases; junction bases not matched to a gene: 18. The CDR3 runs to 15 residues. In nucleotides, the CDR3 is TGTGCCAGCAGCCCTGCCTTAGGACAGGCGGAGTTTGAGTACTTC. It specifies CASSPALGQAEFEYF.

This clone was picked up one time. This chain joins TRBV29-1 and TRBJ2-2; TRBD2 matches at 8 bases. CDR1 and CDR2 from the germline V gene are SQVTM and ANQGSEA. The CDR3 extends over 16 amino acids. With V trimmed by 4 bases and J by 0 bases, 7 bases remained unmatched. CDR3 DNA sequence: TGCAGCGTTGTCCTCCTCGGGAGGGCGAACACCGGGGAGCTGTTTTTT. Translation: CSVVLLGRANTGELFF.

This clone has only one observation. The chain has TRBV11-3 and TRBJ2-7; the match to TRBD1 covers 8 bases. Trimming removed 5 bases from V and 7 bases from J; junction bases left unmatched: 13. Germline V gene data show CDR1 as SGHNT and CDR2 as YENEEA. There are 15 residues in the CDR3. CDR3 protein: CASSPGTGGTGEQYF. CDR3 DNA: TGTGCCAGCAGCCCAGGGACAGGTGGGACGGGGGAGCAGTACTTC.

The gene calls are TRBV18 and TRBJ1-3; a possible D gene is TRBD1 (5 bases). V lost 6 bases and J 8 bases, leaving 17 bases between the germline ends. In germline, CDR1 is KGHSH, CDR2 LQKENI. The CDR3 covers 14 residues. The CDR3 DNA reads TGTGCCAGCTCGCCGCAAAAGGGGCTATACACCATATATTTT. Amino acids: CASSPQKGLYTIYF.

The chain is built from TRBV29-1 and TRBJ2-7, with 7 bases aligning to TRBD1. V lost 2 bases to trimming and J lost 6 bases; unmatched junction nucleotides: 7. The CDR3 contains 13 residues. Germline CDR1 SQVTM, CDR2 ANQGSEA. For the CDR3, the DNA is TGCAGCGTTGAAATGGACAGGACCCGCGAGCAGTACTTC. Its protein is CSVEMDRTREQYF.

The chain couples TRBV19 to TRBJ2-7; possible D gene TRBD1, 6 bases. Germline CDR1 reads LNHDA; CDR2 reads SQIVND (reference sequence). V lost 10 bases to trimming and J lost 0 bases, with 16 bases between them. CDR3 length: 14 amino acids. CDR3 residues: CATSTAGDSYEQYF. The DNA of the CDR3 is TGTGCCACCTCAACCGCAGGGGACTCCTACGAGCAGTACTTC.